This T cell receptor (beta chain) was found in a study of post-analysis software for immune sequencing data (dated by TCRdb to between 2014 and 2016). For context, the study as a whole: The recorded disease courses included relapsing-remitting, secondary progressive and progressive-relapsing multiple sclerosis, and some patients had no subtype annotation. Patient repertoires were compared against 11 to 12 previously published healthy control repertoires from donors aged roughly 6 to 26 years. A subset of samples was prepared in parallel using single-end sample barcoding, then pooled and co-amplified after Illumina adapter ligation. What the authors observed across the whole study: Normalized Chao1 diversity was significantly lower in multiple sclerosis patients than controls, suggesting substantial peripheral T-cell clonal expansion. When samples were clustered directly using the F measure, samples prepared in the same batch co-clustered strongly, which prompted a batch-effect correction. The control group was slightly older than the multiple sclerosis patient group.

To demonstrate the VDJtools post-analysis software, TCR beta repertoires were profiled from the peripheral blood of about 13 young patients with multiple sclerosis. Multiple sclerosis patients were children and adolescents aged roughly 6 to 16 years. Details on this clonotype: This receptor's antigen is unknown. Base qualities are missing; no much larger clone stands one base away.

Receptor amplification or capture employed PCR. The sequencer listed for this sample is Illumina HiSeq 2500. Unique molecular identifiers were incorporated into TCR beta cDNA libraries to reduce PCR and sequencing biases. Approximately 500,000 cDNA molecules were obtained per 1 to 10 million input T cells, so each molecule approximated one T cell. The patient libraries were prepared and sequenced with the same protocol used for the earlier healthy control dataset. Samples belonging to the same batch were prepared together, multiplexed and sequenced on a shared HiSeq lane. On the authors' methods: Raw barcoded reads were processed with MIGEC, discarding single-read molecular identifier groups before consensus assembly and CDR3 extraction. VDJtools was used for post-analysis of the clonotype tables, and diversity was normalized by down-sampling every dataset to the size of the smallest sample. To correct batch-related cross-sample contamination, repertoire overlap clustering matched CDR3 amino acid sequences but not nucleotide sequences. The public reads were reprocessed in TCRdb via fastp at Q25 and MiXCR, keeping in-frame beta chains. Identical CDR3 protein sequences are pooled into one entry, listed with their most common genes and DNA. TCRdb assigned the V and J calls; the authors' analysis was not used. For this sample the table gives roughly 700,000 distinct CDR3 sequences, of which 25% to 30% were detected only once. The biggest ten clones account for about 0.5% of the sample.

This sequence originates from a girl between 5 and 17 years old with multiple sclerosis. Sequencing used blood.

CDR3 loop: CASSQRGTGGFGGREKLFF. The nucleotides read TGTGCCAGCAGTCAAAGAGGGACAGGGGGGTTTGGCGGCCGGGAAAAACTGTTTTTT. Recombination connected TRBV27 to TRBJ1-4; the central 11 bases match TRBD1. Including the terminal cysteine and phenylalanine, the CDR3 comprises 19 residues. Only CDR3 DNA is held: 57 bases, read in frame from base 1. V trim: 5 bases; J trim: 8 bases; unmatched bases: 19. From a lookup of the germline V gene (reference sequence), CDR1 and CDR2 are MNHEY and SMNVEV.